This T cell receptor beta chain was captured by sequencing in a study of cytomegalovirus exposure and HLA in healthy donors. PCR amplification relied on 60 Vbeta primers (plus 13 Jbeta primers). The data were produced by immunoSEQ multiplex PCR, yet TCRdb's version contains in-frame clones alone and is incomplete. The sample shows about 130,000 clones, about 74% of them seen only once. The sample was PBMCs. The sequence came from a man between 35 and 55 years old in good health and CMV-seropositive.

The CDR3 DNA sequence: TGTGCCAGCAGCCTTAGGGGCGGTGGAAACACCATATATTTT. This gives the protein CASSLRGGGNTIYF. V gene TRBV5-4 combines with J gene TRBJ1-3; TRBD1 is a possible D gene (5 bases). With 4 bases removed from V and 3 bases from J, the gap between germline ends came to 11 bases. CDR3 size: 14 residues. Germline assignment: CDR1 SGHNT and CDR2 YYREEE (reference sequence).